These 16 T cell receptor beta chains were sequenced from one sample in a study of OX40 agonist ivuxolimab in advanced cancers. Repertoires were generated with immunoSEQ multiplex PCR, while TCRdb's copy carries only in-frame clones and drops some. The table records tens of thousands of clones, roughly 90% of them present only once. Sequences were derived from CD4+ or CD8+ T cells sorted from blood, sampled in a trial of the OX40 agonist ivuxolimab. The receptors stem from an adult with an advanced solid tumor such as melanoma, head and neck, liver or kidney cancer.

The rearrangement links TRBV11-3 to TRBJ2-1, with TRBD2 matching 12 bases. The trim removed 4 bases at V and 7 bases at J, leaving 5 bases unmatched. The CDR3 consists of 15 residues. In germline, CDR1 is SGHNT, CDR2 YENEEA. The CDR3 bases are TGTGCCAGCAGCTGGTCGCTAGCGGGAGGGAATGAGCAGTTCTTC. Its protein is CASSWSLAGGNEQFF.

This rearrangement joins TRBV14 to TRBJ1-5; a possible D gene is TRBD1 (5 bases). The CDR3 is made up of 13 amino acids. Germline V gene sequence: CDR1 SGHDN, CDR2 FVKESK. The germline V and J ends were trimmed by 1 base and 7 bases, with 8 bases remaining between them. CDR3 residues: CASSQGEGQPQHF. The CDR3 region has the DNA TGTGCCAGCAGCCAAGGGGAGGGGCAGCCCCAGCATTTT.

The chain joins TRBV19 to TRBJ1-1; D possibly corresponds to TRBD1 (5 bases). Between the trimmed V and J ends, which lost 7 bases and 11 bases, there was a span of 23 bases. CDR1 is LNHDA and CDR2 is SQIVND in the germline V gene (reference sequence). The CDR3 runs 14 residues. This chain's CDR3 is CASTQRRDPLSAFF. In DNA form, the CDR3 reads TGTGCCAGTACTCAACGGCGGGACCCCCTCTCGGCTTTCTTT.

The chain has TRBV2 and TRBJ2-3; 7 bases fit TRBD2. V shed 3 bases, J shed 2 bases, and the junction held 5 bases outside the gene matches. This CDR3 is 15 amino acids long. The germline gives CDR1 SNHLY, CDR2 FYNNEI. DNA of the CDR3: TGTGCCAGCAGTGATCGACTAGCCGACACAGATACGCAGTATTTT. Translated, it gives CASSDRLADTDTQYF.

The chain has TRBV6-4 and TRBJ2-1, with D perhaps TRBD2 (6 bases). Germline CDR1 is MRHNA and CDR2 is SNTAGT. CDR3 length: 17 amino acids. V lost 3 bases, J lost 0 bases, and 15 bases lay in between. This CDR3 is CASSEAGRFSSYNEQFF. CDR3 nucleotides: TGTGCCAGCAGTGAGGCGGGAAGATTTAGCTCCTACAATGAGCAGTTCTTC.

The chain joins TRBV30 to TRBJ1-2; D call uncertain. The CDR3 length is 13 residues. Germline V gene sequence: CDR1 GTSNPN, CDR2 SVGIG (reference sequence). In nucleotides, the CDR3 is TGTGCAGCCCAGTTAGACAATCACTATGGCTACACCTTC. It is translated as CAAQLDNHYGYTF.

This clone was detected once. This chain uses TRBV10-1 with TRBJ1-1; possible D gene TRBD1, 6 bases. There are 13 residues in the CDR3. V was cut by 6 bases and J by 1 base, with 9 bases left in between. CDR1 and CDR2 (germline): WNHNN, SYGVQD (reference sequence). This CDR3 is CASRDSWNTEAFF. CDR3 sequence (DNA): TGCGCCAGCAGGGACAGCTGGAACACTGAAGCTTTCTTT.

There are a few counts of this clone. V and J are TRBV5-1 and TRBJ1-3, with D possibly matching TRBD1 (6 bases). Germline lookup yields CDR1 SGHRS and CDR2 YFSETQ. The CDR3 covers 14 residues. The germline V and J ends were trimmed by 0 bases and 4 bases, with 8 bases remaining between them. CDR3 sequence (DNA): TGCGCCAGCAGCTTGGACAGGGAAGGAAACACCATATATTTT. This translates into CASSLDREGNTIYF.

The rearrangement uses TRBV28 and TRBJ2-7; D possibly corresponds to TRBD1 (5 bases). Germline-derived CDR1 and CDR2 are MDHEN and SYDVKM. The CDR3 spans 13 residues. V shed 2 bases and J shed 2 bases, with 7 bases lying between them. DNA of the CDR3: TGTGCCAGCAGTTTACAGGGTCCCTACGAGCAGTACTTC. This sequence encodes CASSLQGPYEQYF.

The CDR3 reads CASSQETGPGANVLTF. CDR3 in DNA: TGTGCCAGCAGCCAAGAAACAGGGCCTGGGGCCAACGTCCTGACTTTC. V and J are TRBV4-2 and TRBJ2-6; D is possibly TRBD1 (6 bases). Germline values: CDR1 LGHNA, CDR2 YNFKEQ. This CDR3 region has 16 residues. V lost 0 bases and J lost 2, with 8 bases in between.

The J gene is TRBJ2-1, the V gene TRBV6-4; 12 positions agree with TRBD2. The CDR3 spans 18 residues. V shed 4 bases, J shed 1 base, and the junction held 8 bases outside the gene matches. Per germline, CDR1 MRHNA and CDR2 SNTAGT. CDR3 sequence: CASSVLAGGAPSYNEQFF. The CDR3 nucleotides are TGTGCCAGCAGTGTTCTAGCGGGAGGGGCCCCTTCCTACAATGAGCAGTTCTTC.

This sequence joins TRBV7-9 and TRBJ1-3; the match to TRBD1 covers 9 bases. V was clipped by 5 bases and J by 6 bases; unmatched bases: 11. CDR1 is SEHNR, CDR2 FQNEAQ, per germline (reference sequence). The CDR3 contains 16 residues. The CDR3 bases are TGTGCCAGCAGCCGGACCGGGACAGGGTACGAAAACACCATATATTTT. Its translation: CASSRTGTGYENTIYF.

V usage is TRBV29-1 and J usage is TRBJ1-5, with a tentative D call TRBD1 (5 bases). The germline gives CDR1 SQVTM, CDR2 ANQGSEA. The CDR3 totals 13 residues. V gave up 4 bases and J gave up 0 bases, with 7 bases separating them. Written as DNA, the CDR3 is TGCAGCGTTGGGGACGTTAGCAATCAGCCCCAGCATTTT. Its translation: CSVGDVSNQPQHF.

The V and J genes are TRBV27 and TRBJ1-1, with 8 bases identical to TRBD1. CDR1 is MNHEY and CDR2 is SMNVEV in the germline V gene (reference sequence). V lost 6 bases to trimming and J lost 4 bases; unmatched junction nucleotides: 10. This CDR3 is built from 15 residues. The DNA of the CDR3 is TGTGCCAGCAGAAAGTCTCTAACAGGGGGCACTGAAGCTTTCTTT. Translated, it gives CASRKSLTGGTEAFF.

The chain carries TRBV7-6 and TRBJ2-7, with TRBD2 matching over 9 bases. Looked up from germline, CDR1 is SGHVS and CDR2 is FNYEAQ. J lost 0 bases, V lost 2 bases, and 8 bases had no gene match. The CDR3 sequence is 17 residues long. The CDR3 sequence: CASSLHSTSGSSYEQYF. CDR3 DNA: TGTGCCAGCAGCTTACATTCGACTAGCGGAAGCTCCTACGAGCAGTACTTC.

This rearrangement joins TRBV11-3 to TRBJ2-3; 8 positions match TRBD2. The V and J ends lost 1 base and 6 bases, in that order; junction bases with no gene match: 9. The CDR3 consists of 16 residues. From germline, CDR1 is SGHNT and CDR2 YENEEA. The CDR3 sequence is CASSLGVAGPLDTQYF. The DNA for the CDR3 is TGTGCCAGCAGCTTAGGGGTAGCGGGGCCCCTGGATACGCAGTATTTT.